This TCR beta chain was retrieved from a study of Tregs in tolerant kidney transplant recipients. Study findings and constraints: Few patients were studied, so findings need validation in larger groups.

Points on this clone: What it binds is unknown.

Trimming left V 7 bases short and J 5 bases short, with 9 bases between. CDR1 is SGHRS, CDR2 YFSETQ, per germline. This CDR3 is built from 11 residues. This table comes from immunoSEQ multiplex PCR, and its TCRdb copy is limited to in-frame clones, with some not included. The table has about 110,000 clones, 85% to 90% seen once. The chain couples TRBV5-1 to TRBJ2-5; D remains ambiguous. This TCR was sampled from a human donor who received a combined kidney and bone marrow transplant. Sample: CD4+ T cells from blood, taken before the transplant. CDR3 DNA: TGCGCCAGCGGGCCCCAGGAGACCCAGTACTTC. This encodes CASGPQETQYF.